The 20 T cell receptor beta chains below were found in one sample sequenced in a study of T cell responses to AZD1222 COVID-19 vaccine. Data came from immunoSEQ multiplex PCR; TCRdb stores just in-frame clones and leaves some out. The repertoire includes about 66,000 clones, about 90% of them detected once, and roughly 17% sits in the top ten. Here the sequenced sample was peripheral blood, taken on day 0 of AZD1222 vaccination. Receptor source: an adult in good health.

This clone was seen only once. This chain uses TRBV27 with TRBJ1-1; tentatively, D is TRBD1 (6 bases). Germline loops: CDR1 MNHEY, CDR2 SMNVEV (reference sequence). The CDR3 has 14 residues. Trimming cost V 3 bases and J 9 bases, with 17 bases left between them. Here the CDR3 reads CASSFQGLQGKAFF. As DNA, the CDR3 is TGTGCCAGCAGTTTTCAAGGGTTACAGGGAAAAGCTTTCTTT.

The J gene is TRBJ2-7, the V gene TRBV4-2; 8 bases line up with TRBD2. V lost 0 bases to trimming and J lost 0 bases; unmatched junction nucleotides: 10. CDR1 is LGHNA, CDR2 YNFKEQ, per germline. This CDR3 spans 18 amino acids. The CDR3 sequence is CASSQESDGRAPSYEQYF. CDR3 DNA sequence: TGTGCCAGCAGCCAAGAATCAGACGGGAGGGCCCCCTCCTACGAGCAGTACTTC.

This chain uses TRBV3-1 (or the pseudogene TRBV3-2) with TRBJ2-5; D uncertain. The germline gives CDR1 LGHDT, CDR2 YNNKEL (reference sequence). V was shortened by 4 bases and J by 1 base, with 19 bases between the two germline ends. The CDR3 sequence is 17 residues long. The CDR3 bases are TGTGCCAGCAGCCGCGATCTGCTGGGCGAGGTCCAAGAGACCCAGTACTTC. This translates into CASSRDLLGEVQETQYF.

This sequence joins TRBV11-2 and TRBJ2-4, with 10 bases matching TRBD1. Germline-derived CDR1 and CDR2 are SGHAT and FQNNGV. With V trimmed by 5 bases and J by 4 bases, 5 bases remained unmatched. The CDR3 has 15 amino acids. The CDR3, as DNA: TGTGCCAGCAGCATCTGGACAGGGGGAAAAAACATTCAGTACTTC. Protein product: CASSIWTGGKNIQYF.

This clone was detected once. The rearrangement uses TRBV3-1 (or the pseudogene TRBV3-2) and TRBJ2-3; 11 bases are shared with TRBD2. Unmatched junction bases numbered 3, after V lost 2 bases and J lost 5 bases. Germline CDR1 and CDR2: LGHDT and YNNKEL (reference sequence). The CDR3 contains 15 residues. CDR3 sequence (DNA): TGTGCCAGCAGCCAAAACCTAGCGGGAGGAGATACGCAGTATTTT. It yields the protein CASSQNLAGGDTQYF.

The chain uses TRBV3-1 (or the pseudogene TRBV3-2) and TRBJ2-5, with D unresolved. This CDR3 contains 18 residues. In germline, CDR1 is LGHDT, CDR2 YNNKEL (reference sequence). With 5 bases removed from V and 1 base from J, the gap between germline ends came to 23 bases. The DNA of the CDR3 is TGTGCCAGCAGCATCATGGGCCCTACTCCGGCCTTCCAAGAGACCCAGTACTTC. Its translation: CASSIMGPTPAFQETQYF.

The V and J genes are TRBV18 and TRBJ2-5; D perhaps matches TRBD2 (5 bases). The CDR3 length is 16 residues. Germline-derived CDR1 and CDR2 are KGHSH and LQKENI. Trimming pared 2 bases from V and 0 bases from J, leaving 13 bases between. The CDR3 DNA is TGTGCCAGCTCACCAATCATAAGGGAGTACCAAGAGACCCAGTACTTC. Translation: CASSPIIREYQETQYF.

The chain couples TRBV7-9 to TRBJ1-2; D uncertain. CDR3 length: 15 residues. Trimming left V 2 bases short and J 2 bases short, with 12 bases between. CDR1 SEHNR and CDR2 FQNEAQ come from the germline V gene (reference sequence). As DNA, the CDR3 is TGTGCCAGCAGCTTATGGGCAGGTGAAAACTATGGCTACACCTTC. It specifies CASSLWAGENYGYTF.

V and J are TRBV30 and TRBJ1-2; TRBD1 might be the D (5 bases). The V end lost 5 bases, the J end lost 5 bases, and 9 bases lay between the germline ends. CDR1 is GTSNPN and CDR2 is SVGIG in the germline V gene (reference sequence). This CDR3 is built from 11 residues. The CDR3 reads CAWDRNYGYTF. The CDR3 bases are TGTGCCTGGGACAGAAATTATGGCTACACCTTC.

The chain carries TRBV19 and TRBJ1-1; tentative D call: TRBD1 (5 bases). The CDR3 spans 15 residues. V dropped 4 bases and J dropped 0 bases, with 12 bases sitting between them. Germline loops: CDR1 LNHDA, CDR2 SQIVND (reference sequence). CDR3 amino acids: CASSKFREMNTEAFF. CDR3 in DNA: TGTGCCAGTAGTAAATTCAGGGAGATGAACACTGAAGCTTTCTTT.

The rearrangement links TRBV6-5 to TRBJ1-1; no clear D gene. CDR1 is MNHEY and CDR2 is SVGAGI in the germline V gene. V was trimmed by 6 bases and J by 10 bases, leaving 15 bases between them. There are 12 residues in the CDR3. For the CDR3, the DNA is TGTGCCAGCAGCGAGACCGGGCCGGGAGCTTTCTTT. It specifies CASSETGPGAFF.

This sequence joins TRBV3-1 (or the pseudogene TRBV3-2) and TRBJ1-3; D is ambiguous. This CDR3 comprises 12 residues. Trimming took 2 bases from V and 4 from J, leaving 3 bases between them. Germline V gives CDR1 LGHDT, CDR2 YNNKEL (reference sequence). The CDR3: CASSQNGNTIYF. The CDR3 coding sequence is TGTGCCAGCAGCCAAAACGGAAACACCATATATTTT.

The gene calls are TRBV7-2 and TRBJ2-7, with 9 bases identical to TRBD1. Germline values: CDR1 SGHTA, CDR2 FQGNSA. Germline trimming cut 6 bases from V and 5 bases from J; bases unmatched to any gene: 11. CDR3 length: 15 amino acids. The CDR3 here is CASSKPGQGKNEQYF. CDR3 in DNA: TGTGCCAGCAGTAAACCGGGACAGGGAAAGAACGAGCAGTACTTC.

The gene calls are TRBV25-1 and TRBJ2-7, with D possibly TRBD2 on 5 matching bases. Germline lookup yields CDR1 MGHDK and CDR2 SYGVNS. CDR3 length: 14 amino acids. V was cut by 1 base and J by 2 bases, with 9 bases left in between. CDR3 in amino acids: CASSELRGPYEQYF. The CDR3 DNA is TGTGCCAGCAGTGAATTACGAGGGCCCTACGAGCAGTACTTC.

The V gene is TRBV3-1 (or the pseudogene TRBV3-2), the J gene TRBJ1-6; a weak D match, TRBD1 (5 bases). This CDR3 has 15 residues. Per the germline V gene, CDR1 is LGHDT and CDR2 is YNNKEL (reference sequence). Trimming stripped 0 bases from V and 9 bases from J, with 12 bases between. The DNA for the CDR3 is TGTGCCAGCAGCCAAGATCGCGGGGGAGGTTCACCCCTCCACTTT. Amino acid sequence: CASSQDRGGGSPLHF.

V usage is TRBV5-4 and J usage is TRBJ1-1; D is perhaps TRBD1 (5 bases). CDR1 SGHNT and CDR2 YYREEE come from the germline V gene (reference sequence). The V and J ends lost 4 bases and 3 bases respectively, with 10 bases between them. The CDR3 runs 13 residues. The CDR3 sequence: CASSITGDTEAFF. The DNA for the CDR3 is TGTGCCAGCAGCATAACAGGCGACACTGAAGCTTTCTTT. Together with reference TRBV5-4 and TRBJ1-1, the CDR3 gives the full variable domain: ETGVTQSPTHLIKTRGQQVTLRCSSQSGHNTVSWYQQALGQGPQFIFQYYREEENGRGNFPPRFSGLQFPNYSSELNVNALELDDSALYLCASSITGDTEAFFGQGTRLTVV.

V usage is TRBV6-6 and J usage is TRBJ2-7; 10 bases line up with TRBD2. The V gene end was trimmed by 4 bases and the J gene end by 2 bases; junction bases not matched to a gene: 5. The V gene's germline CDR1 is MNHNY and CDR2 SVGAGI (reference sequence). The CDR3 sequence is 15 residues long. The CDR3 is CASSFSGRSAYEQYF. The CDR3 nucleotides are TGTGCCAGCAGTTTTAGCGGGAGGTCTGCCTACGAGCAGTACTTC.

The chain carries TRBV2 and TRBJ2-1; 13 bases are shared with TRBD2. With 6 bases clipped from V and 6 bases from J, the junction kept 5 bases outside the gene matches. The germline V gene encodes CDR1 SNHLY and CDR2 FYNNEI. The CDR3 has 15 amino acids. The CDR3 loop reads CASSELAGGFNEQFF. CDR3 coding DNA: TGTGCCAGCAGCGAACTAGCGGGAGGGTTCAATGAGCAGTTCTTC.

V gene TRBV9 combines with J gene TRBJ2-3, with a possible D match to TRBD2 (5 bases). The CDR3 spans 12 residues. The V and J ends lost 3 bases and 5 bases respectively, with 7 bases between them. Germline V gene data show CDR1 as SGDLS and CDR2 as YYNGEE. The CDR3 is CASSAGVDTQYF. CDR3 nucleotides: TGTGCCAGCAGCGCCGGGGTAGATACGCAGTATTTT.

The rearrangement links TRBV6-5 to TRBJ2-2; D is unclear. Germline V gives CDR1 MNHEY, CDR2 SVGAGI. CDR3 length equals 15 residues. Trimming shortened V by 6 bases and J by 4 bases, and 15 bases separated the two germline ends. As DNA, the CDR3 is TGTGCCAGCAGATCCACCTGGCGCGGCACCGGGGAGCTGTTTTTT. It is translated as CASRSTWRGTGELFF.